The clone carrying this T cell receptor (beta chain) was counted at least ten times. Antigen unknown. TCR beta CDR3 regions were amplified from RNA. The study used the HTBI primer set for a first-round RT-PCR of the TCR CDR3. TCRdb processed the multiplex PCR reads anew with MiXCR; each CDR3 protein has one entry. In the table there are about 420,000 distinct CDR3 sequences, 12% to 15% of which are singletons. CDR1 is GTSNPN, CDR2 SVGIG, per germline (reference sequence). CDR3 length: 13 amino acids. The V end was cut by 4 bases, the J end by 3 bases, with 12 bases between. These patients, aged 18 to 65, had recently diagnosed hyperthyroidism lasting under 2 months. This sample is part of a study of T cells in Graves' hyperthyroidism and ophthalmopathy. Whole-study findings and limits: Blood samples included most of the expanded thyroid clonotypes exceeding 0.001.

This rearrangement joins TRBV30 to TRBJ1-2, with D possibly TRBD1 on 6 matching bases. The material sequenced was blood. This TCR came from a woman in her late teens or twenties with Graves' hyperthyroidism. The CDR3 region has the DNA TGTGCCTGGATGGGGGGCGGGCACTATGGCTACACCTTC. This encodes CAWMGGGHYGYTF.